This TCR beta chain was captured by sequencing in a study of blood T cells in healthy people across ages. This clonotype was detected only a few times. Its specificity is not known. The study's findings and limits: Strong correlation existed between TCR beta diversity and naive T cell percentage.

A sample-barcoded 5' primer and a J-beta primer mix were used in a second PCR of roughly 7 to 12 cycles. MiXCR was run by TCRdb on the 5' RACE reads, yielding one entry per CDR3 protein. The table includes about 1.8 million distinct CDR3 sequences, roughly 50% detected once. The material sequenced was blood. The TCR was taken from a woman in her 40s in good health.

CDR3 sequence reads: CASSPHLEETQYF. The CDR3 DNA reads as TGTGCCAGCAGCCCCCACCTGGAGGAGACCCAGTACTTC. The chain joins TRBV3-1 to TRBJ2-5; unclear D gene. The V gene lost 4 bases and the J gene lost 5 bases, with 11 bases spanning the gap. Per germline, CDR1 LGHDT and CDR2 YNNKEL (reference sequence). The CDR3 sequence is 13 residues long.